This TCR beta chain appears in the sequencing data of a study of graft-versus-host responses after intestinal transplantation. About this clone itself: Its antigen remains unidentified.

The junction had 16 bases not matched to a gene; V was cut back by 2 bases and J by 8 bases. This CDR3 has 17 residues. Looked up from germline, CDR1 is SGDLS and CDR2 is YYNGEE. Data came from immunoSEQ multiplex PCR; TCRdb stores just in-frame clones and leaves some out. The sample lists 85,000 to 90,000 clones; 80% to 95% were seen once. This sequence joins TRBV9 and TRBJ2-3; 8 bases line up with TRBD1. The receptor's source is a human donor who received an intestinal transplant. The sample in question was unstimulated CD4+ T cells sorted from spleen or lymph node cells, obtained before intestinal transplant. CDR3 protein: CASSVTGQEQGGGTQYF. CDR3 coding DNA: TGTGCCAGCAGCGTTACGGGACAGGAACAGGGTGGGGGTACGCAGTATTTT.